Listed below are T cell receptor beta chains from one sample, sequenced in a study of T cell repertoires in cytomegalovirus infection. TCRdb re-derived calls from the reads in MiXCR, one entry per CDR3 protein. The sample holds fewer than 250,000 distinct CDR3 sequences, about 12% seen once. Sample: PBMCs. All receptors derive from a human donor in good health (CMV status not recorded). Some clones in this sample may be carry-over from other donors' samples. The CDR3 runs from the conserved cysteine through the conserved F or W. D genes are given only for firm matches.

D: .
V: TRBV2
CDR3: CASSGDLQETQYF

D: .
V: TRBV19
CDR3: CASSIGGGYGEQYF

D: TRBD1
V: TRBV28
CDR3: CASSGDRGSEETQYF

D: .
V: TRBV20-1
CDR3: CSARPRGGDTEAFF

D: TRBD1
V: TRBV27
CDR3: CASSLMGQGIDTGELFF

D: .
V: TRBV24-1
CDR3: CATSDPGRPEGYTF

D: .
V: TRBV7-2
CDR3: CASSARLGANVLTF

D: TRBD1
V: TRBV28
CDR3: CASSPPGQGDTGELFF

D: .
V: TRBV12-3/TRBV12-4
CDR3: CASSIARESQYF

D: TRBD1
V: TRBV5-4
CDR3: CASSRAGTVNSPLHF

D: .
V: TRBV7-2
CDR3: CASRKVEEQYF

D: .
V: TRBV6-5
CDR3: CASSRQLHNEQFF

D: TRBD1
V: TRBV7-2
CDR3: CASSPGTGGIDEQYF

D: TRBD2
V: TRBV7-2
CDR3: CASSLGGAGAAYNEQFF

D: .
V: TRBV6-2/TRBV6-3
CDR3: CASRRAGSSYEQYF

D: .
V: TRBV28
CDR3: CASSSYGAGSNEKLFF

D: .
V: TRBV7-3
CDR3: CASSPRENTEAFF

D: TRBD1
V: TRBV7-2
CDR3: CASSETGGSRRGYTF

D: .
V: TRBV7-2
CDR3: CASGGATGELFF

D: TRBD2
V: TRBV6-4
CDR3: CASSQLGLAGDTQYF

D: TRBD2
V: TRBV19
CDR3: CASKRGPEEMEQFF

D: .
V: TRBV7-2
CDR3: CASSLEGQLQETQYF